The T cell receptor beta chain described here comes from a study of CD8 T cells in ankylosing spondylitis. Study results and caveats: Ankylosing spondylitis blood appeared to be characterized by a TCR beta motif of eight highly homologous variants. Disease-linked clones reportedly concentrated significantly in matched ankylosing spondylitis synovial fluid.

Germline V gene lookup returns CDR1 SGHRS and CDR2 YFSETQ. V lost 2 bases, J lost 3 bases, and 9 bases lay in between. The length of the CDR3 is 13 residues. TCRdb passed the 5' RACE reads through MiXCR, listing each CDR3 protein once. This table has 750,000 to 850,000 distinct CDR3 sequences, approximately 12% appearing once. This clonotype was picked up many times. Antigen: not known. Material for sequencing was blood, either unsorted or a sorted T cell fraction (not recorded which). This TCR was sampled from a male donor with ankylosing spondylitis. The gene calls are TRBV5-1 and TRBJ2-7; a possible D gene is TRBD1 (6 bases). The CDR3 sequence is CASSFDRNYEQYF. The CDR3 nucleotides are TGCGCCAGCAGCTTTGACAGGAACTACGAGCAGTACTTC.